Listed below are T cell receptor beta chains from one sample, sequenced in a study of blood T cell repertoires in COVID-19. Data came from immunoSEQ multiplex PCR; TCRdb stores just in-frame clones and leaves some out. Of some 70,000 clones listed, 82% are singletons. The sample comprised peripheral blood. All receptors derive from a woman aged 60 to 75 with acute or convalescent COVID-19. Both conserved end residues are part of each CDR3. The order of the fields is J gene, D gene, V gene, clone size, CDR3 protein, CDR3 DNA. D genes are given only for firm matches. Only part of the rows carry a size: once, few, many, or a class if the clone is expanded.

TRBJ1-2 | NA | TRBV6-1 | once | CASSDLAPGYGYTF | TGTGCCAGCAGTGATCTGGCCCCAGGCTATGGCTACACCTTC
TRBJ1-1 | NA | TRBV3-1/TRBV3-2 | NA | CASSQGTFVTEAFF | TGTGCCAGCAGCCAAGGAACATTCGTCACTGAAGCTTTCTTT
TRBJ2-7 | NA | TRBV5-6 | NA | CASREAVNYEQYF | TGTGCCAGCAGGGAAGCGGTGAACTACGAGCAGTACTTC
TRBJ2-5 | NA | TRBV15 | NA | CATSKGVRDNQETQYF | TGTGCCACCAGCAAAGGGGTGAGGGACAACCAAGAGACCCAGTACTTC
TRBJ2-7 | NA | TRBV18 | NA | CASSPSFGSASYEQYF | TGTGCCAGCTCACCCTCATTCGGGAGCGCGTCCTACGAGCAGTACTTC
TRBJ2-7 | NA | TRBV11-1 | NA | CASSLVRSYEQYF | TGTGCCAGCAGCTTAGTACGGTCCTACGAGCAGTACTTC
TRBJ1-5 | TRBD1 | TRBV5-1 | NA | CASSPGTGYQPQHF | TGCGCCAGCAGCCCGGGGACAGGGTATCAGCCCCAGCATTTT
TRBJ2-7 | NA | TRBV6-5 | NA | CASNQPGVGSKQYF | TGTGCCAGCAACCAGCCCGGGGTAGGTAGCAAGCAGTACTTC
TRBJ2-1 | TRBD2 | TRBV29-1 | NA | CSVIYSGRNLYNEQFF | TGCAGCGTTATTTATAGCGGGAGGAACCTTTACAATGAGCAGTTCTTC
TRBJ2-7 | NA | TRBV15 | NA | CATSRDVHMYEQYF | TGTGCCACCAGCAGAGATGTACACATGTACGAGCAGTACTTC
TRBJ2-2 | NA | TRBV14 | NA | CASSQWAGIRTGELFF | TGTGCCAGCAGCCAGTGGGCAGGAATACGCACCGGGGAGCTGTTTTTT
TRBJ1-4 | NA | TRBV6-5 | NA | CANLIGATNEKLFF | TGTGCCAACCTAATCGGTGCAACTAATGAAAAACTGTTTTTT
TRBJ2-3 | TRBD2 | TRBV7-8 | NA | CASSLDSTSGGADTQYF | TGTGCCAGCAGCTTAGACTCGACTAGCGGGGGGGCAGATACGCAGTATTTT
TRBJ2-1 | TRBD2 | TRBV2 | few | CASSPGLGHNEQFF | TGTGCCAGCAGTCCGGGACTAGGCCACAATGAGCAGTTCTTC
TRBJ2-1 | TRBD1 | TRBV4-2 | NA | CASSQDLPGGVYEQFF | TGTGCCAGCAGCCAAGATCTTCCAGGGGGCGTCTATGAGCAGTTCTTC
TRBJ1-2 | NA | TRBV12-3/TRBV12-4 | NA | CASNERGNYGYTF | TGTGCCAGCAACGAACGGGGTAACTATGGCTACACCTTC
TRBJ1-1 | TRBD1 | TRBV6-5 | NA | CASTRQGGLNTEAFF | TGTGCCAGCACCAGACAGGGGGGGTTGAACACTGAAGCTTTCTTT
TRBJ2-2 | NA | TRBV30 | few | CAWRGGTGELFF | TGTGCCTGGAGAGGGGGCACCGGGGAGCTGTTTTTT
TRBJ2-7 | TRBD1 | TRBV28 | few | CASNPGQTYEQYF | TGTGCCAGCAACCCGGGACAGACCTACGAGCAGTACTTC
TRBJ2-2 | TRBD2 | TRBV5-1 | few | CASSLVAGVSGELFF | TGCGCCAGCAGCTTAGTAGCGGGAGTTAGCGGGGAGCTGTTTTTT
TRBJ1-2 | NA | TRBV19 | NA | CASTGRFPLHIYGYTF | TGTGCCAGCACCGGCAGGTTCCCACTCCACATCTATGGCTACACCTTC
TRBJ1-5 | TRBD1 | TRBV6-1 | NA | CASSEPGQGGNQPQHF | TGTGCCAGCAGTGAACCTGGACAGGGGGGCAATCAGCCCCAGCATTTT
TRBJ2-7 | NA | TRBV6-5 | few | CASSYLPGPLYEQYF | TGTGCCAGCAGTTACCTGCCAGGGCCCCTGTACGAGCAGTACTTC
TRBJ1-3 | NA | TRBV6-5 | NA | CASTSRVSGNTIYF | TGTGCCAGCACTTCCAGGGTCTCTGGAAACACCATATATTTT
TRBJ2-7 | NA | TRBV20-1 | NA | CSVLAFYEQYF | TGCAGTGTCCTAGCTTTCTACGAGCAGTACTTC
TRBJ2-2 | NA | TRBV11-2 | NA | CASSLGWGRGNTGELFF | TGTGCCAGCAGCTTAGGTTGGGGGCGAGGGAACACCGGGGAGCTGTTTTTT
TRBJ1-1 | TRBD1 | TRBV7-9 | few | CASSLVQGTEAFF | TGTGCCAGCAGCTTAGTACAGGGGACTGAAGCTTTCTTT
TRBJ2-2 | TRBD2 | TRBV7-3 | NA | CASSLTVTSGPGELFF | TGTGCCAGCAGCTTAACGGTGACTAGCGGACCCGGGGAGCTGTTTTTT
TRBJ1-1 | TRBD1 | TRBV19 | NA | CASSYDRGTEAFF | TGTGCCAGTAGCTATGACAGGGGCACTGAAGCTTTCTTT
TRBJ2-4 | NA | TRBV9 | NA | CASSVDGLAKNIQYF | TGTGCCAGCAGCGTAGATGGACTAGCCAAAAACATTCAGTACTTC
TRBJ2-3 | TRBD1 | TRBV3-1/TRBV3-2 | once | CASSQGLRGTGNTDTQYF | TGTGCCAGCAGCCAAGGGTTAAGGGGGACAGGAAACACAGATACGCAGTATTTT
TRBJ1-2 | NA | TRBV6-5 | NA | CASRRTGPLGYTF | TGTGCCAGCAGAAGAACAGGGCCTCTGGGCTACACCTTC
TRBJ2-2 | TRBD1 | TRBV7-9 | NA | CASGSRDRGRRELFF | TGTGCCAGCGGCTCCCGGGACAGGGGGAGGAGGGAGCTGTTTTTT
TRBJ1-1 | NA | TRBV19 | NA | CATRTPGRPEAFF | TGTGCCACTCGGACTCCGGGTCGGCCTGAAGCTTTCTTT
TRBJ1-5 | NA | TRBV28 | few | CASTAAGNQPQHF | TGTGCCAGCACTGCTGCAGGGAATCAGCCCCAGCATTTT
TRBJ1-2 | TRBD1 | TRBV2 | NA | CASSEEDRATYGYTF | TGTGCCAGCAGTGAAGAGGACAGGGCGACATATGGCTACACCTTC
TRBJ1-1 | TRBD1 | TRBV9 | NA | CASSALGQMNTEAFF | TGTGCCAGCAGCGCATTGGGACAGATGAACACTGAAGCTTTCTTT
TRBJ1-4 | TRBD1 | TRBV7-9 | NA | CASSPGQGAREKLFF | TGTGCCAGCAGCCCCGGACAGGGGGCGCGTGAAAAACTGTTTTTT
TRBJ1-2 | NA | TRBV12-1 | NA | CASSFWTEEKLYGYTF | TGTGCCAGCAGCTTTTGGACAGAAGAAAAGCTCTATGGCTACACCTTC
TRBJ1-1 | TRBD1 | TRBV5-5 | NA | CASSLGQGAGTEAFF | TGTGCCAGCAGCTTGGGACAGGGGGCTGGTACTGAAGCTTTCTTT
TRBJ1-1 | TRBD1 | TRBV7-2 | few | CASSLGDRRNTEAFF | TGTGCCAGCAGCTTAGGGGACAGAAGGAACACTGAAGCTTTCTTT
TRBJ2-1 | NA | TRBV18 | NA | CASSPPQGSSYNEQFF | TGTGCCAGCTCCCCACCTCAAGGGAGCTCCTACAATGAGCAGTTCTTC